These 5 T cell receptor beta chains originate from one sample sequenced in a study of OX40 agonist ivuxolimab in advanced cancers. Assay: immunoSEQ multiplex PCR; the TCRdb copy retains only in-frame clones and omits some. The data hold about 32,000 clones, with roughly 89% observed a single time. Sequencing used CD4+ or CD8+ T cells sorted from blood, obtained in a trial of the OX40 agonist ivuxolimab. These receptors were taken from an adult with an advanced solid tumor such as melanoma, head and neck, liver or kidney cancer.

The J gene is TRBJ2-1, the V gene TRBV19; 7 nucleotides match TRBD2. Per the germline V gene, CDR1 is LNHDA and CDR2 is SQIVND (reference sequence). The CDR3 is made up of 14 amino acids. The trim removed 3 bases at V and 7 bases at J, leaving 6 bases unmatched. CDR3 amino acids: CASSMGWTRNEQFF. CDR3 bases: TGTGCCAGTAGTATGGGCTGGACTAGGAATGAGCAGTTCTTC. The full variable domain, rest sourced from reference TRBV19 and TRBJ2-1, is DGGITQSPKYLFRKEGQNVTLSCEQNLNHDAMYWYRQDPGQGLRLIYYSQIVNDFQKGDIAEGYSVSREKKESFPLTVTSAQKNPTAFYLCASSMGWTRNEQFFGPGTRLTVL.

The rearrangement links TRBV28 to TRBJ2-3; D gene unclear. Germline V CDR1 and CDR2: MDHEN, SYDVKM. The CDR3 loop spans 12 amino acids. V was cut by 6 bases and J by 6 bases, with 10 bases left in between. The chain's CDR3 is CASRNLVDTQYF. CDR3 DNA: TGTGCCAGCAGGAACCTTGTCGATACGCAGTATTTT.

CDR3 bases: TGTGCCAGCAGTTTAAATTCGGGAACCGTCTATGGCTACACCTTC. This encodes CASSLNSGTVYGYTF. This sequence joins TRBV27 and TRBJ1-2; D not certain. The germline V and J ends were trimmed by 2 bases and 4 bases, with 14 bases remaining between them. The CDR3 runs to 15 residues. Germline V gene lookup returns CDR1 MNHEY and CDR2 SMNVEV (reference sequence).

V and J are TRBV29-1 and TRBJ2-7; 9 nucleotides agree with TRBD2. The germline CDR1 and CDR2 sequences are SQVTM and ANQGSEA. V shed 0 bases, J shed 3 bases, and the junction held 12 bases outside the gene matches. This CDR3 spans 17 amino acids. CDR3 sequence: CSVEDHGVAGVNYEQYF. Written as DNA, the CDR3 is TGCAGCGTTGAAGACCACGGGGTAGCGGGAGTCAACTACGAGCAGTACTTC.

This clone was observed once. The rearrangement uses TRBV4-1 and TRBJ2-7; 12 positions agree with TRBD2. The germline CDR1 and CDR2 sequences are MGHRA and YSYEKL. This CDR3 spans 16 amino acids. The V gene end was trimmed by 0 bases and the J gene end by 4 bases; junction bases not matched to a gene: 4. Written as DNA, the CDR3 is TGCGCCAGCAGCCAAGAGGCGACTAGCGGGAGTTACGAGCAGTACTTC. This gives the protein CASSQEATSGSYEQYF.